This TCR beta chain appears in the sequencing data of a study of T cell changes during pregnancy in multiple sclerosis. The CDR3 runs 14 residues. CDR1 is SSHAT, CDR2 FNYEAQ, per germline (reference sequence). This clone is a singleton in its sample. At one of its ends the junction is not consistent with the germline gene, which may arise from a read error. Generated by immunoSEQ multiplex PCR, the TCRdb table keeps only in-frame clones and is missing some. The table has some 85,000 clones, 93% seen once; the top ten hold approximately 0.71%. The material sequenced was peripheral blood, taken in the second trimester of pregnancy. This rearrangement joins TRBV7-7 to TRBJ2-7, with 7 bases fitting TRBD1. The TCR originated in a female donor in good health, enrolled as a control in a pregnancy study. DNA of the CDR3: TGTGCTAGCAGCCTAACCGGGACAGTGTACGAGCAGTACTTC. Its protein is CASSLTGTVYEQYF.